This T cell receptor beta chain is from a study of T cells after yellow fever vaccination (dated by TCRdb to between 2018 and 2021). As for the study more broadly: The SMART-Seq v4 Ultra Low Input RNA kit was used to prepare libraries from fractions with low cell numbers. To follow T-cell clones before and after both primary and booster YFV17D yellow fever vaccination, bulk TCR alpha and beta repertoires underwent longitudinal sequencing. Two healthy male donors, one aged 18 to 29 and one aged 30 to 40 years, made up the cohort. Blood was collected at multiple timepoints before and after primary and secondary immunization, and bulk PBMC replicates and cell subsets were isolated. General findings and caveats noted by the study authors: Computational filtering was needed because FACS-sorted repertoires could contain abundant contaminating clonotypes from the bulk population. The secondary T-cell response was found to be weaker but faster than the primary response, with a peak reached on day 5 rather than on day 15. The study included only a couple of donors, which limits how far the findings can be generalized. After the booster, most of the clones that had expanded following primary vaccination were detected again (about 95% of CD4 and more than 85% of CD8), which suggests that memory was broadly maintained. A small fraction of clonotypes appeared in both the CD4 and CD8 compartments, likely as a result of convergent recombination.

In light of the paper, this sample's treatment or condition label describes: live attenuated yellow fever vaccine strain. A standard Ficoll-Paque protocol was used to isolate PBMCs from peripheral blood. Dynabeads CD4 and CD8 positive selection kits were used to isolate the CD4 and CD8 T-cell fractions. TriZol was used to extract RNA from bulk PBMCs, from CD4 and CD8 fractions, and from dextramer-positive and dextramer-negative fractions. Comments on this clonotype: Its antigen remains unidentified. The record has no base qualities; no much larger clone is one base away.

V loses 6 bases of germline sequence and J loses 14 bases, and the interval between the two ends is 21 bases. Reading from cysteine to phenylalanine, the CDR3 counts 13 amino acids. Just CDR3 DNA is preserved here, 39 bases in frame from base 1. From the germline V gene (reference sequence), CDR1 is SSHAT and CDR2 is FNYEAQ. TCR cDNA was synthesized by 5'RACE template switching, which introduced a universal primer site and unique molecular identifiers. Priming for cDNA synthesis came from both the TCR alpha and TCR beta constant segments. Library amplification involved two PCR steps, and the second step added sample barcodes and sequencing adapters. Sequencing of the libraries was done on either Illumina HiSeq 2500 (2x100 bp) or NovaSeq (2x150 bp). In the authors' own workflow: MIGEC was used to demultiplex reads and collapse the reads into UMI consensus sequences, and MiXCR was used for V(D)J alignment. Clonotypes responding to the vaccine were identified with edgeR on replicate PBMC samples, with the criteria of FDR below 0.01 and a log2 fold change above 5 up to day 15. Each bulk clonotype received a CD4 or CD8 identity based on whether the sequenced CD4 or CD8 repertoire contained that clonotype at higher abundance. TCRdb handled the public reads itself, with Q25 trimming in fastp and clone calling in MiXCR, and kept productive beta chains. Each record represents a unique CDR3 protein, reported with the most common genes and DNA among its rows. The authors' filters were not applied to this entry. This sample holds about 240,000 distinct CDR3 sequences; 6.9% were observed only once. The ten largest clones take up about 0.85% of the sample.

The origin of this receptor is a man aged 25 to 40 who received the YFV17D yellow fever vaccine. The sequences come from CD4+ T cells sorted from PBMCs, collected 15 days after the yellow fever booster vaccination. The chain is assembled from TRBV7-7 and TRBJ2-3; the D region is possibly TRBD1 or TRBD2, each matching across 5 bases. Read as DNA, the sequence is TGTGCCAGCAGTAACGGGATCTACGACAGTCGGTATTTT. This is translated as CASSNGIYDSRYF.